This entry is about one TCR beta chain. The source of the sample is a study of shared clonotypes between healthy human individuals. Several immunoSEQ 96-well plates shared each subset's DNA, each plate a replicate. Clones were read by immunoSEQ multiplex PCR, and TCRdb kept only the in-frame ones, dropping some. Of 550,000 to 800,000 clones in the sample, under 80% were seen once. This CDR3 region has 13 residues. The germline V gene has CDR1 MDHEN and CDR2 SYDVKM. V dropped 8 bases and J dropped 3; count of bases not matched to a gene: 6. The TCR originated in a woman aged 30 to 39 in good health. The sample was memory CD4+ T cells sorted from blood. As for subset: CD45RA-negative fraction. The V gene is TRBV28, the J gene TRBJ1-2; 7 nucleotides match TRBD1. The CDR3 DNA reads TGTGCCAGCTTGAGAGGGGGCCACTATGGCTACACCTTC. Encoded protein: CASLRGGHYGYTF.